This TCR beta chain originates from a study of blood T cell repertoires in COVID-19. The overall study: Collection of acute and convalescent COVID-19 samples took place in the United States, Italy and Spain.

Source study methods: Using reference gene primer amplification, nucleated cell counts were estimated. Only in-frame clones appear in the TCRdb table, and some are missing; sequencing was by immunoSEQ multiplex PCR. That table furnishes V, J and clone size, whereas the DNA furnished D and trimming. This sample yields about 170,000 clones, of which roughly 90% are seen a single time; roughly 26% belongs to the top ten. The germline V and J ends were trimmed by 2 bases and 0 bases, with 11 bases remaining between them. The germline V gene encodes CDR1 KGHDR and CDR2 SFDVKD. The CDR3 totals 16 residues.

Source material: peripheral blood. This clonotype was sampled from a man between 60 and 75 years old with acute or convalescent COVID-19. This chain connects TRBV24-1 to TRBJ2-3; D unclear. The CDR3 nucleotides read TGTGCCACCAGTGATTATGAGGCCTCTAGCACAGATACGCAGTATTTT. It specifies CATSDYEASSTDTQYF.